This T cell receptor (beta chain) was retrieved from a study of shared clonotypes between healthy human individuals. Worth noting for this clone: Its target is unknown.

V was clipped by 5 bases and J by 2 bases; unmatched bases: 9. The germline V gene encodes CDR1 LNHDA and CDR2 SQIVND (reference sequence). The CDR3 has 16 residues. Study-wide results and caveats: Non-shared clonotypes had lower generation probabilities than those shared by all four donors.

This was a deep-level run. Assay used: immunoSEQ multiplex PCR; TCRdb lists only in-frame clones, some missing. The sample lists approximately 1,500,000 clones, approximately 96% occurring once. This sequence originates from a man younger than 45 in good health. The gene calls are TRBV19 and TRBJ2-7, with TRBD1 identical over 10 bases. The specimen sequenced was naive CD4+ T cells sorted from blood. Subset noted: CD45RA+ positively selected. CDR3 DNA: TGTGCCAGTAGTTCCACTCGGGGGACAGGGGCCTACGAGCAGTACTTC. The encoded protein is CASSSTRGTGAYEQYF. Supplemented by reference TRBV19 and TRBJ2-7, the full variable domain reads DGGITQSPKYLFRKEGQNVTLSCEQNLNHDAMYWYRQDPGQGLRLIYYSQIVNDFQKGDIAEGYSVSREKKESFPLTVTSAQKNPTAFYLCASSSTRGTGAYEQYFGPGTRLTVT.